These 14 T cell receptor beta chains were sequenced from one sample in a study of response to subunit inactivated influenza vaccine. TCRdb re-called the RT-PCR reads through MiXCR, storing one row per CDR3 protein. The sample holds roughly 150,000 distinct CDR3 sequences, approximately 11% seen once. This specimen was non-naive T cells sorted from PBMCs, taken about 40 days after vaccination. The receptors here all came from a man between 45 and 60 years old who received an inactivated influenza vaccine.

The V call is TRBV5-6, the J call TRBJ2-7, with TRBD2 identical over 9 bases. In germline, CDR1 is SGHDT, CDR2 YYEEEE. The CDR3 extends over 15 amino acids. The V gene end was trimmed by 2 bases and the J gene end by 6 bases; junction bases not matched to a gene: 9. The CDR3 nucleotides read TGTGCCAGCAGCTTTCTTAGCGGGAGTCGCGGCGAGCAGTACTTC. Translated: CASSFLSGSRGEQYF.

This clonotype was seen at least ten times. V gene TRBV19 combines with J gene TRBJ2-1; unclear D gene. The CDR3 consists of 13 residues. The germline CDR1 and CDR2 sequences are LNHDA and SQIVND (reference sequence). V lost 3 bases and J lost 7, with 10 bases in between. The CDR3 spells CASSISAPNEQFF. The CDR3 bases are TGTGCCAGTAGTATCTCGGCCCCTAATGAGCAGTTCTTC.

CDR3 DNA sequence: TGTGCCAGCAGCCCCGAGCGGGAGGGCCCCTACGAGCAGTACTTC. It translates to CASSPEREGPYEQYF. The rearrangement joins TRBV6-2 or TRBV6-3 to TRBJ2-7; 10 nucleotides agree with TRBD2. CDR1 MNHEY and CDR2 SVGEGT come from the germline V gene. The V gene end was trimmed by 6 bases and the J gene end by 2 bases; junction bases not matched to a gene: 7. The CDR3 extends over 15 amino acids.

This clonotype was counted a few times. The chain couples TRBV20-1 to TRBJ1-1; TRBD1 matches 10 bases. This CDR3 region has 14 residues. Germline V CDR1 and CDR2: DFQATT, SNEGSKA (reference sequence). After removal of 6 bases from V and 9 bases from J, the junction contained 13 bases not matched to a gene. The CDR3 here is CSAVPEDRGFQAFF. Written as DNA, the CDR3 is TGCAGTGCCGTACCCGAGGACAGGGGGTTTCAAGCTTTCTTT.

This clonotype was observed a few times. The chain uses TRBV7-9 and TRBJ1-1; D is undetermined. CDR1 is SEHNR and CDR2 is FQNEAQ in the germline V gene (reference sequence). The CDR3 sequence is 14 residues long. V lost 5 bases and J 5 bases, leaving 15 bases between the germline ends. In DNA, the CDR3 is TGTGCCAGCAGCGCCCAGGCGTGGCAGACTGAAGCTTTCTTT. This sequence encodes CASSAQAWQTEAFF.

This clonotype was observed many times. The chain uses TRBV7-3 and TRBJ2-7; no definite D call. The CDR3 totals 13 residues. Germline loops: CDR1 SGHTA, CDR2 FQGTGA. V lost 2 bases and J lost 3, with 8 bases in between. The CDR3 region is CASSLEQNYEQYF. The CDR3 region has the DNA TGTGCCAGCAGCTTAGAACAAAACTACGAGCAGTACTTC.

This clonotype appeared many times. The rearrangement uses TRBV6-5 and TRBJ1-2; TRBD1 might be the D (5 bases). The CDR3 has 15 residues. Germline values: CDR1 MNHEY, CDR2 SVGAGI. V lost 0 bases and J 8 bases, leaving 16 bases between the germline ends. The CDR3 coding sequence is TGTGCCAGCAGTTACTCCCCGGGACCGGTTTACGGCTACACCTTC. It translates to CASSYSPGPVYGYTF.

This clonotype was observed a handful of times. This CDR3 reads CASRTGTSLQTQYF. The CDR3 DNA sequence: TGCGCCAGCAGAACCGGGACTAGTCTTCAGACCCAGTACTTC. The genes are TRBV5-1 and TRBJ2-5, with 8 bases matching TRBD2. J lost 6 bases, V lost 5 bases, and 9 bases had no gene match. Germline V gene sequence: CDR1 SGHRS, CDR2 YFSETQ. CDR3 length: 14 amino acids.

This clonotype has a handful of counts. The chain uses TRBV7-6 and TRBJ2-7, with 7 positions matching TRBD1. The ends lost 5 bases at V and 6 bases at J; junction bases unmatched: 10. Per the germline V gene, CDR1 is SGHVS and CDR2 is FNYEAQ. The CDR3 covers 14 residues. The CDR3 nucleotides read TGTGCCAGCAGCCCCGGGACAGTACCTCGCGAGCAGTACTTC. It yields the protein CASSPGTVPREQYF. Filled out from reference TRBV7-6 and TRBJ2-7, the complete variable domain reads GAGVSQSPRYKVTKRGQDVALRCDPISGHVSLYWYRQALGQGPEFLTYFNYEAQQDKSGLPNDRFSAERPEGSISTLTIQRTEQRDSAMYRCASSPGTVPREQYFGPGTRLTVT.

The genes are TRBV10-3 and TRBJ2-6; 7 bases agree with TRBD2. V was pared by 11 bases and J by 0 bases, with 7 bases of the junction left unmatched. Germline V lookup: CDR1 ENHRY, CDR2 SYGVKD. The CDR3 sequence is 15 residues long. The CDR3 loop is CAATPGGSGANVLTF. The CDR3 DNA reads TGTGCCGCCACCCCGGGAGGCTCTGGGGCCAACGTCCTGACTTTC.

The chain has TRBV10-3 and TRBJ1-2; 9 bases fit TRBD1. Germline trimming cut 5 bases from V and 4 bases from J; bases unmatched to any gene: 14. CDR3 length: 17 amino acids. The V gene's germline CDR1 is ENHRY and CDR2 SYGVKD. CDR3 amino acids: CAISPGTGKEGGYGYTF. The CDR3 DNA reads TGTGCCATCAGTCCCGGGACAGGGAAGGAAGGCGGCTATGGCTACACCTTC.

The J gene is TRBJ2-2, the V gene TRBV12-3 or TRBV12-4, with 8 bases fitting TRBD1. The V and J ends lost 11 bases and 1 base, in that order; junction bases with no gene match: 9. The CDR3 runs 15 residues. The CDR3 nucleotides read TGTGCCGGAAAAGTGGGGACAGGGAACACCGGGGAGCTGTTTTTT. Protein: CAGKVGTGNTGELFF.

The V call is TRBV2, the J call TRBJ1-4; D gene uncertain. Between the trimmed V and J ends, which lost 3 bases and 0 bases, there was a span of 11 bases. The V gene's germline CDR1 is SNHLY and CDR2 FYNNEI. The CDR3 has 16 amino acids. CDR3 sequence reads: CASSDLNIATNEKLFF. CDR3 sequence (DNA): TGTGCCAGCAGTGACCTGAATATTGCAACTAATGAAAAACTGTTTTTT.

V is TRBV5-6 and J is TRBJ2-3; 8 bases match TRBD2. With 1 base clipped from V and 5 bases from J, the junction kept 15 bases outside the gene matches. Germline CDR1 SGHDT, CDR2 YYEEEE. The CDR3 is made up of 18 amino acids. Here the CDR3 DNA reads TGTGCCAGCAGCTTGAGGGGTACTGGCCCCGGGGGGGGAGATACGCAGTATTTT. Encoded protein: CASSLRGTGPGGGDTQYF.